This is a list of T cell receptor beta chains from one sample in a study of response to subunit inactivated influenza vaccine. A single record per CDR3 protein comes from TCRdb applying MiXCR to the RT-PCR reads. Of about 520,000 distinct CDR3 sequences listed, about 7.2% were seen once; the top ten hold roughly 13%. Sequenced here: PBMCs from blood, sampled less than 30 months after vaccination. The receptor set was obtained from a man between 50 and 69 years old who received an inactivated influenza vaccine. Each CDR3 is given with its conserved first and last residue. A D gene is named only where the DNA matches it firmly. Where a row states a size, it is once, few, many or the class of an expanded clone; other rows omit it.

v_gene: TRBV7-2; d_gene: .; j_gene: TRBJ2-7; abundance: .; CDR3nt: TGTGCCAGCAGCTTAGAGGCAGGGAAATCCTACGAGCAGTACTTC; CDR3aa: CASSLEAGKSYEQYF
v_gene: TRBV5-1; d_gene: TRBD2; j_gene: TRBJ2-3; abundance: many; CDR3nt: TGCGCCAGCAGCTTGGCTCTCGGGGGGTCCCCGTCCACAGATACGCAGTATTTT; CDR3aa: CASSLALGGSPSTDTQYF
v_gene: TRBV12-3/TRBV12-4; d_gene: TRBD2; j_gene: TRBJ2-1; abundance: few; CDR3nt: TGTGCCAGCAGGGACGGGTGGGGGACTAACACCTACAATGAGCAGTTCTTC; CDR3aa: CASRDGWGTNTYNEQFF
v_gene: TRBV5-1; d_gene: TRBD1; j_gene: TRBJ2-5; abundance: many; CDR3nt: TGCGCCAGCAGCTTTCAATTCAGGACAGGAGAGTACCAAGAGACCCAGTACTTC; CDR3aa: CASSFQFRTGEYQETQYF
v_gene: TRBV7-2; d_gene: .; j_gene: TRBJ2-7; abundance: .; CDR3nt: TGTGCCAGCAGCTTATTTGCACAAATGGGCTACGAGCAGTACTTC; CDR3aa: CASSLFAQMGYEQYF
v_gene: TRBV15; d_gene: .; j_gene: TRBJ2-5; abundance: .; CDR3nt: TGTGCCACCAGCAGAGATCAGGTGGAGACCCAGTACTTC; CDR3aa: CATSRDQVETQYF
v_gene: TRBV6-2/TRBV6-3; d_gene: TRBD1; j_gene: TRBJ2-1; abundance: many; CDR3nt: TGTGCCAGCAGGCAGACAGGGTGGGACAATGAGCAGTTCTTC; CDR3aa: CASRQTGWDNEQFF
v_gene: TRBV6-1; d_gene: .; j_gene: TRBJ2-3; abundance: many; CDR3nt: TGTGCCAGCAGGCTGTCCCAGAGCACAGATACGCAGTATTTT; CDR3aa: CASRLSQSTDTQYF
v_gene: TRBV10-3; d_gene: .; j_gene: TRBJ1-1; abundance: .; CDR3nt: TGTGCCGCCGGTCTAGCGGCGGCCAACACTGAAGCTTTCTTT; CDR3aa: CAAGLAAANTEAFF
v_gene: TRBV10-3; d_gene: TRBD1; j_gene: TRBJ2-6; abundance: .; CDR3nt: TGTGCCATCAGTGGGGACAGTCCGGTTGGATCTGGGGCCAACGTCCTGACTTTC; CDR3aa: CAISGDSPVGSGANVLTF
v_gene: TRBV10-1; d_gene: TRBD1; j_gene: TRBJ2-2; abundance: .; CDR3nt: TGCGCCAGCAGTGAGATTTTGGCAGGGGGTCATGGCGGGGAGCTGTTTTTT; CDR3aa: CASSEILAGGHGGELFF
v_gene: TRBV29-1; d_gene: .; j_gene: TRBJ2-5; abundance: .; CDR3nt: TGCAGCGTTGAGTCCCGGCTTGCGGGAGAGACCCAGTACTTC; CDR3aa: CSVESRLAGETQYF
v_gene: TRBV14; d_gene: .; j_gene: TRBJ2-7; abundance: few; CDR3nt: TGTGCCAGCGCCCGGGCGCTGGAGCAGTACTTC; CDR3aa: CASARALEQYF
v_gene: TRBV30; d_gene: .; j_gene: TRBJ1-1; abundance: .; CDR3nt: TGTGCCTGGAGGTTCACAGGGAACACTGAAGCTTTCTTT; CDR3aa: CAWRFTGNTEAFF
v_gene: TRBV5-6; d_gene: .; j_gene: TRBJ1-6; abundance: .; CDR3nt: TGTGCCAGCAGCTTCTTTCGGAATTCACCCCTCCACTTT; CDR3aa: CASSFFRNSPLHF
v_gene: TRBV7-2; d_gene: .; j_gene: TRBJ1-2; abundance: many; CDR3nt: TGTGCCAGCAGCTCCGCATTGAACTATGGCTACACCTTC; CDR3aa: CASSSALNYGYTF
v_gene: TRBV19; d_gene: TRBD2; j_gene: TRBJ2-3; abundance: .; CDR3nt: TGTGCCAGTAGTAATATAGCGGGGGGCCTCAGCACAGATACGCAGTATTTT; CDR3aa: CASSNIAGGLSTDTQYF
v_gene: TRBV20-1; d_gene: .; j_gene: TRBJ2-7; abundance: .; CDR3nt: TGCCGTGCTAGAGCACACTACGAGCAGTACTTC; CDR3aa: CRARAHYEQYF
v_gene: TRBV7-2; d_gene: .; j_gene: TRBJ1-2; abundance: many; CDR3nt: TGTGCCAGCAGCTCCGTCGGGACTACCTTCTATGGCTACACCTTC; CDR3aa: CASSSVGTTFYGYTF
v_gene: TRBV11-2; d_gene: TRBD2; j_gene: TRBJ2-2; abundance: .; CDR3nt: TGTGCCAGCAGCTCCTGCTTTAGCGGGAGCGGGTTGATGGCCGGGGAGCTGTTTTTT; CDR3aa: CASSSCFSGSGLMAGELFF
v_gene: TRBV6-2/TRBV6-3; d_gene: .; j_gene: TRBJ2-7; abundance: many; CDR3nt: TGTGCCAGCAGTTACTCCGGAGTGTCCTCCTACGAGCAGTACTTC; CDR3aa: CASSYSGVSSYEQYF
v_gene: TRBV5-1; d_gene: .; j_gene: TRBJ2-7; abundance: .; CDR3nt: TGCGCCAGCAGCTTCCCAGCAGGGACCCCCTCCTACGAGCAGTACTTC; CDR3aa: CASSFPAGTPSYEQYF
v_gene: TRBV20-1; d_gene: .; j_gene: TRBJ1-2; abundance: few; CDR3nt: TGCAGTGCTAGAGACGGCAGGGACTATGGCTACACCTTC; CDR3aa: CSARDGRDYGYTF
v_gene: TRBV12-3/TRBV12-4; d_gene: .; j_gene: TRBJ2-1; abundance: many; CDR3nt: TGTGCCAGCACCCGGGACTCCTCTTTTTACAATGAGCAGTTCTTC; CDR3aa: CASTRDSSFYNEQFF
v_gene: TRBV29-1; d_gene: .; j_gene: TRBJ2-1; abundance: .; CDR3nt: TGCAGCGTTGGCCAAAGGAATGAGCAGTTCTTC; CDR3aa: CSVGQRNEQFF
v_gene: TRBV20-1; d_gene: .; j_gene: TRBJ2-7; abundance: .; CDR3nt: TGCAGTGCTAGAGGTCCAGGGCTAGACGAGCAGTACTTC; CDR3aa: CSARGPGLDEQYF
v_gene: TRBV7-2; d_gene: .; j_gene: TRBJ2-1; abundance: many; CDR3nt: TGTGCCAGCAGCAAGACGGGACTCAAAGAGGCCCTTGAGCAGTTCTTC; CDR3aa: CASSKTGLKEALEQFF
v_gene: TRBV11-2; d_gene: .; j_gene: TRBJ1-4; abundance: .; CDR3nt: TGTGCCAGCAGCTTCGGCACGTCTAATGAAAAACTGTTTTTT; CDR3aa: CASSFGTSNEKLFF
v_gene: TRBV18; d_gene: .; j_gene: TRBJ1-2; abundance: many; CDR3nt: TGTGCCAGCTCACCGGGGAGACAGGACAATGGCTACACCTTC; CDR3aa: CASSPGRQDNGYTF
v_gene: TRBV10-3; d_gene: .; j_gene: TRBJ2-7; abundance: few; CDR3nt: TGTGCCATCAGTGACTTTGACAGCTCCTACGAGCAGTACTTC; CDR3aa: CAISDFDSSYEQYF
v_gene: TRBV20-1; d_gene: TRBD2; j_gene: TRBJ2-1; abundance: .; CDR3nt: TGCAGTGCCGGGGGTGCGGGACTAGCGGGAGGGCCCGATGAGCAGTTCTTC; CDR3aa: CSAGGAGLAGGPDEQFF
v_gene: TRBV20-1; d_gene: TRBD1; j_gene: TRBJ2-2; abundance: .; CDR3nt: TGCAGTGCTTCGACAGGGGCGATAACCGGGGAGCTGTTTTTT; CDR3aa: CSASTGAITGELFF
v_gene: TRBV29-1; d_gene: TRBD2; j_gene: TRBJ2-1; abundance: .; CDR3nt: TGCAGCGTGGCCGGGACTAGCCCCTACAATGAGCAGTTCTTC; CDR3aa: CSVAGTSPYNEQFF
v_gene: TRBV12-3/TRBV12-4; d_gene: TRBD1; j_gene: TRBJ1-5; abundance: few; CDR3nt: TGTGCCAGCAGTCGAGACCAGGGGGCGAGTCAGCCCCAGCATTTT; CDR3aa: CASSRDQGASQPQHF
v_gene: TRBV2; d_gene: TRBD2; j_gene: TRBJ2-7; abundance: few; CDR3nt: TGTGCCAGCACTAGCGGGAGCTCCACCTACGAGCAGTACTTC; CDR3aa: CASTSGSSTYEQYF
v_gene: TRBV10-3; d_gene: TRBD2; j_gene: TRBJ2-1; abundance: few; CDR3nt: TGTGCCATCAGCAAACTAGCGGGAGGCTACAATGAGCAGTTCTTC; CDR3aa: CAISKLAGGYNEQFF
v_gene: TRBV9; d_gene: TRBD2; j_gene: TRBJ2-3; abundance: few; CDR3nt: TGTGCCAGCAGCGTAGACCAAGGGAGGGCAGATACGCAGTATTTT; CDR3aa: CASSVDQGRADTQYF
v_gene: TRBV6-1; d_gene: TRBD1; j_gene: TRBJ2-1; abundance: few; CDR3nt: TGTGCCAGCAGCGGGGACAGAAGAAACCAGTTCTTC; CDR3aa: CASSGDRRNQFF
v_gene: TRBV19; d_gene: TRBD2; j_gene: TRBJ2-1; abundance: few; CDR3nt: TGTGCCAGTAGTATTGGGACTAGCGGCACCTCCTACAATGAGCAGTTCTTC; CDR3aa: CASSIGTSGTSYNEQFF
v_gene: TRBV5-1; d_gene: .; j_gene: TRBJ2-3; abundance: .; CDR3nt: TGCGCCAGCAGCTTCGAGGGGGTCCGGGCAGATACGCAGTATTTT; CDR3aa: CASSFEGVRADTQYF
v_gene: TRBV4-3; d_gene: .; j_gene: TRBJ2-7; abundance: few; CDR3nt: TGCGCCAGCAGCCGCAACCGCCGGGACCCCCTCGAGCAGTACTTC; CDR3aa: CASSRNRRDPLEQYF
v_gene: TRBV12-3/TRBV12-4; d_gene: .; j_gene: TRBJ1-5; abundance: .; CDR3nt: TGTGCCAGCAGTTTAGCGCCAGGAGCGCCCCAGCATTTT; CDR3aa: CASSLAPGAPQHF
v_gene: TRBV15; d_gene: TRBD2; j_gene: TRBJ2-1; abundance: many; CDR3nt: TGTGCCACCAGCCGACCGGGACTAGCGGCGTACAATGAGCAGTTCTTC; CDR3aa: CATSRPGLAAYNEQFF
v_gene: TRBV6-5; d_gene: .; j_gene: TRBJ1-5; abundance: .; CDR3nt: TGTGCCAGCAGTTACAGGGGTGGCAATCAGCCCCAGCATTTT; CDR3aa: CASSYRGGNQPQHF
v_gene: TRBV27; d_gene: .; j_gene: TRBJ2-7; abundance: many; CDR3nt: TGTGCCAGCAGTACTTCCCCCCCCTGGGCCTACGAGCAGTACTTC; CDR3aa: CASSTSPPWAYEQYF
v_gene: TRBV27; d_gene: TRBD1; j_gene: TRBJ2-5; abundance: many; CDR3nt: TGTGCCAGCAGTTCTTTACAGGGGGCTCAAGAGACCCAGTACTTC; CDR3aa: CASSSLQGAQETQYF
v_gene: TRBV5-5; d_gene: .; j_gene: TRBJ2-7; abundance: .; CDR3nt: TGTGCCAGCAGCCCGGACGTTGGGAGGTACGAGCAGTACTTC; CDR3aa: CASSPDVGRYEQYF
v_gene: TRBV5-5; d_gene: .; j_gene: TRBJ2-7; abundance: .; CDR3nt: TGTGCCAGCAGCCCGGGCCTCATCTACGAGCAGTACTTC; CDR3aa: CASSPGLIYEQYF
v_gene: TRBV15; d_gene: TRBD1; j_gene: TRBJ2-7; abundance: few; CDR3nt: TGTGCCACCAGCGGAGGGACAGGGGGCTACTACGAGCAGTACTTC; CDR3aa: CATSGGTGGYYEQYF
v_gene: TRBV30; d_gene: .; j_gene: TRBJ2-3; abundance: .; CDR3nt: TGTGCCTGGAGCCGAGATACGCAGTATTTC; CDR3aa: CAWSRDTQYF
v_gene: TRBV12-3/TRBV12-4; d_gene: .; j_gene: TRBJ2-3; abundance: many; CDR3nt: TGTGCCAGCACAATAGGTGCGGGCCTCACAGATACGCAGTATTTT; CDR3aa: CASTIGAGLTDTQYF
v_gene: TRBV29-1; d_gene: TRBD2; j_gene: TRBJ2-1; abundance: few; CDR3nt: TGCAGCGTTTTGGGAGGACTAGCGGGAGGCTCCTACAATGAGCAGTTCTTC; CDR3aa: CSVLGGLAGGSYNEQFF